This TCR beta chain was recovered during a study of T cells in Graves' hyperthyroidism and ophthalmopathy. Study results and caveats: Most thyroid clonotypes expanded above 0.001 appeared in blood too.

TCR beta CDR3 region amplification was performed from RNA transcripts. Initially, a first-round RT-PCR of the TCR CDR3 employed the HTBI primer set. TCRdb called the multiplex PCR reads again in MiXCR, with one record for every CDR3 protein. The table shows about 560,000 distinct CDR3 sequences, with around 15% occurring only once. Graves' hyperthyroidism without ophthalmopathy progression within 18 months was termed stable. Aged 18 to 65, the patients had hyperthyroidism that was newly diagnosed and had lasted under 2 months. Thyroid ultrasound and orbital computed tomography, with clinical symptoms and serum thyroxine and TRAb, informed diagnoses. As for this clonotype: The antigen is undetermined.

This receptor was identified in a young woman with Graves' hyperthyroidism. The material sequenced was blood.

The CDR3 sequence: CASSFRDAGDTQYF. CDR3 sequence (DNA): TGTGCCAGTAGTTTCAGGGACGCAGGAGATACGCAGTATTTT. The chain links TRBV19 to TRBJ2-3; D is tentatively TRBD1 or TRBD2 (5 bases each). The germline gives CDR1 LNHDA, CDR2 SQIVND (reference sequence). The CDR3 has 14 amino acids. Trimming left V 5 bases short and J 5 bases short, with 14 bases between.